Sequencing of this TCR beta chain was carried out in a study of regulatory T cells in long-lasting Graves disease. The time point denotes: persistent/refractory GD, antithyroid drugs over 5 years with positive TRAb. With RNA extracted from PBMCs as input, the TCR library was made. The CDR3 contains 14 residues. Germline V gives CDR1 SEHNR, CDR2 FQNEAQ (reference sequence). The V end was cut by 2 bases, the J end by 0 bases, with 5 bases between. Building of the TCR beta libraries involved iRepertoire HTBI primers and Arm-PCR of CDR3 regions. Each CDR3 protein gets one entry after TCRdb re-called the multiplex PCR reads with MiXCR. Found here are almost 350,000 distinct CDR3 sequences, about 18% of them singletons; the top ten hold less than 35%. This clonotype came up a few times.

This clonotype was obtained from a female donor with Graves disease. Sequenced material: peripheral blood mononuclear cells (PBMCs), taken when the disease was refractory, from a patient treated with antithyroid drugs. The rearrangement joins TRBV7-9 to TRBJ1-5; D gene unclear. The DNA for the CDR3 is TGTGCCAGCAGCTTAACATTTAGCAATCAGCCCCAGCATTTT. This sequence encodes CASSLTFSNQPQHF.